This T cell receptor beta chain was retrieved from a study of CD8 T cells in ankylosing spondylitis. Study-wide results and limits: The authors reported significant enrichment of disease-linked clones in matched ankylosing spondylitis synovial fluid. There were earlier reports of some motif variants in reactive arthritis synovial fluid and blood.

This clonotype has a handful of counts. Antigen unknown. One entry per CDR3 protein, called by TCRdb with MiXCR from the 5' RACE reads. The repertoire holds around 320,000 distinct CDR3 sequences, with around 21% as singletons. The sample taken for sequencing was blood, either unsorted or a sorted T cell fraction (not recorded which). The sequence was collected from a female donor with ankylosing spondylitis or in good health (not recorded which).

CDR3 DNA: TGTGCCAGCAGCGAGCCGTCTAGCGGAACCACCTACGAGCAGTACTTC. This sequence encodes CASSEPSSGTTYEQYF. This sequence joins TRBV9 and TRBJ2-7; 7 nucleotides agree with TRBD2. The CDR3 length is 16 residues. Germline CDR1 SGDLS, CDR2 YYNGEE. V shed 3 bases, J shed 2 bases, and the junction held 11 bases outside the gene matches.